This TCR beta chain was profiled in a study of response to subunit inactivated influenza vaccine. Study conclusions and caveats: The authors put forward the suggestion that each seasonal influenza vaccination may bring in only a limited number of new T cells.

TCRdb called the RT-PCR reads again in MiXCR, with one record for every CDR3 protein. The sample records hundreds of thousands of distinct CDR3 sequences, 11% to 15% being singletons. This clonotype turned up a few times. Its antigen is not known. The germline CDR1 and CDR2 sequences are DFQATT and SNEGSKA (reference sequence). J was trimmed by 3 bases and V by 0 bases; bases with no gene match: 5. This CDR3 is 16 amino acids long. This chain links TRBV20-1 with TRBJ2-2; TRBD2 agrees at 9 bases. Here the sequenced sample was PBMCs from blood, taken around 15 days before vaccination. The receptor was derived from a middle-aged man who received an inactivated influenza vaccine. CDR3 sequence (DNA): TGCAGTGCTAGAGAGATAGCGGGAGTTCACACCGGGGAGCTGTTTTTT. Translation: CSAREIAGVHTGELFF.